A selection of T cell receptor beta chains follows, all from one sample in a study of shared clonotypes between healthy human individuals. The repertoire was sequenced with immunoSEQ multiplex PCR; TCRdb's copy has only in-frame clones and lacks some. The table lists some 2 million clones, roughly 95% of them singletons. Sequencing used naive CD8+ T cells sorted from blood. These receptors originate from a young man in good health. CDR3s include the opening cysteine and the closing phenylalanine or tryptophan. A D gene is named only where the DNA matches it firmly. Expanded clones get a size class; other rows say once, few or many, or leave the size out.

TRBD2	-	TRBV7-9	TRBJ2-3	CASSLAPAGALF	TGTGCCAGCAGCTTAGCCCCAGCGGGGGCCCTTTTT
TRBD1	-	TRBV5-4	TRBJ1-1	CASSSGTGRTNTEAFF	TGTGCCAGCAGCTCCGGGACAGGAAGAACAAACACTGAAGCTTTCTTT
TRBD2	-	TRBV2	TRBJ2-7	CASTEAAGVSYEQYF	TGTGCCAGCACCGAGGCAGCGGGGGTATCCTACGAGCAGTACTTC
TRBD2	-	TRBV7-8	TRBJ2-7	CASSLSGGTYEQYF	TGTGCCAGCAGCTTATCGGGGGGGACCTACGAGCAGTACTTC
TRBD1	once	TRBV6-6	TRBJ2-7	CASSYSTGGTEQYF	TGTGCCAGCAGTTACTCGACAGGGGGCACCGAGCAGTACTTC
-	-	TRBV7-9	TRBJ2-7	CASSLAPYEQYF	TGTGCCAGCAGCTTAGCCCCTTACGAGCAGTACTTC
-	-	TRBV4-1	TRBJ2-7	CASSQVHNEQYF	TGCGCCAGCAGCCAAGTGCATAACGAGCAGTACTTC
-	-	TRBV19	TRBJ2-1	CASSITLYNEQFF	TGTGCCAGTAGTATAACCCTCTACAATGAGCAGTTCTTC
TRBD1	once	TRBV11-3	TRBJ2-7	CASSTGQGYEQYF	TGTGCCAGCAGCACTGGACAGGGCTACGAGCAGTACTTC
TRBD1	-	TRBV14	TRBJ2-7	CASSLGQGSYEQYF	TGTGCCAGCAGCCTGGGACAGGGGTCGTACGAGCAGTACTTC
-	many	TRBV4-1	TRBJ2-7	CASSQVFGSSYEQYF	TGCGCCAGCAGCCAAGTTTTCGGGAGCTCCTACGAGCAGTACTTC
-	-	TRBV12-5	TRBJ2-1	CASGLVTSGWGPDEQFF	TGTGCTAGTGGTTTGGTTACAAGCGGGTGGGGCCCCGATGAGCAGTTCTTC